Shown below are 17 T cell receptor beta chains from a single sample sequenced in a study of PD-L1 blockade in urothelial cancer. Libraries were prepared by immunoSEQ multiplex PCR; TCRdb keeps only in-frame clonotypes and omits some of them. This table has around 56,000 clones, 86% appearing once. The sample was PBMCs, taken around atezolizumab (anti-PD-L1) treatment. All receptors derive from a man aged 50 to 60 with urothelial cancer.

The chain combines TRBV18 with TRBJ1-1; unclear D gene. CDR3 length: 16 residues. With 0 bases removed from V and 1 base from J, the gap between germline ends came to 12 bases. CDR1 KGHSH and CDR2 LQKENI come from the germline V gene. CDR3 nucleotide sequence: TGTGCCAGCTCACCACCGAGGCAGAACCCGAACACTGAAGCTTTCTTT. This encodes CASSPPRQNPNTEAFF.

This clone was counted once. The V call is TRBV6-5, the J call TRBJ1-2, with TRBD1 as a possible D gene (6 bases). CDR1 and CDR2 from the germline V gene are MNHEY and SVGAGI. The V gene lost 0 bases and the J gene lost 0 bases, with 11 bases spanning the gap. The CDR3 is 16 residues long. The CDR3 region has the DNA TGTGCCAGCAGTTACTCCGGGACACCGACTAACTATGGCTACACCTTC. Its translation: CASSYSGTPTNYGYTF.

The gene calls are TRBV18 and TRBJ1-1; possibly TRBD1 for D (6 bases). The CDR3 spans 15 residues. Per the germline V gene, CDR1 is KGHSH and CDR2 is LQKENI. With 1 base removed from V and 0 bases from J, the gap between germline ends came to 9 bases. The CDR3 nucleotides are TGTGCCAGCTCACCACACAGGGAAATGAACACTGAAGCTTTCTTT. Protein: CASSPHREMNTEAFF. Looking up the rest from reference TRBV18 and TRBJ1-1 gives the full variable domain: NAGVMQNPRHLVRRRGQEARLRCSPMKGHSHVYWYRQLPEEGLKFMVYLQKENIIDESGMPKERFSAEFPKEGPSILRIQQVVRGDSAAYFCASSPHREMNTEAFFGQGTRLTVV.

This chain connects TRBV7-9 to TRBJ2-7, with D unresolved. Trimming shortened V by 5 bases and J by 2 bases, and 4 bases separated the two germline ends. The CDR3 spans 11 residues. The germline gives CDR1 SEHNR, CDR2 FQNEAQ (reference sequence). The CDR3 loop is CASSPTYEQYF. The CDR3 bases are TGTGCCAGCAGCCCCACCTACGAGCAGTACTTC. Using reference TRBV7-9 and TRBJ2-7 for the parts outside the CDR3, the full variable domain is DTGVSQNPRHKITKRGQNVTFRCDPISEHNRLYWYRQTLGQGPEFLTYFQNEAQLEKSRLLSDRFSAERPKGSFSTLEIQRTEQGDSAMYLCASSPTYEQYFGPGTRLTVT.

This chain joins TRBV28 and TRBJ1-1; 7 bases map to TRBD1. Germline CDR1 reads MDHEN; CDR2 reads SYDVKM. Trimming took 6 bases from V and 6 from J; bases not matched to a gene: 7. This CDR3 comprises 13 residues. The CDR3 protein is CASSSWTGPEAFF. CDR3 DNA: TGTGCCAGCAGCTCCTGGACAGGTCCTGAAGCTTTCTTT.

V and J are TRBV27 and TRBJ2-1; 7 bases align to TRBD2. The length of the CDR3 is 16 residues. V shed 4 bases and J 5 bases; nucleotides not matched to a gene: 11. CDR1 and CDR2 (germline): MNHEY, SMNVEV (reference sequence). This CDR3 is CASSSLRASGHNEQFF. The CDR3 DNA follows: TGTGCCAGCAGTTCCCTCCGGGCTAGCGGCCACAATGAGCAGTTCTTC.

V and J are TRBV6-5 and TRBJ1-5, with 8 bases matching TRBD1. This CDR3 is 15 amino acids long. The germline V gene encodes CDR1 MNHEY and CDR2 SVGAGI. The V gene end was trimmed by 5 bases and the J gene end by 3 bases; junction bases not matched to a gene: 6. The CDR3 DNA sequence: TGTGCCAGCAGTACGCTGGACAGGGTCAATCAGCCCCAGCATTTT. It is translated as CASSTLDRVNQPQHF.

This clone was recorded once. V gene TRBV30 combines with J gene TRBJ2-2; the match to TRBD2 covers 7 bases. CDR3 length: 15 amino acids. The V segment lost 2 bases and the J segment 5 bases; nucleotides outside the gene matches: 8. The germline V gene has CDR1 GTSNPN and CDR2 SVGIG (reference sequence). In DNA form, the CDR3 reads TGTGCCTGGAGTCACGGGGGGAGTATGACCGGGGAGCTGTTTTTT. This sequence encodes CAWSHGGSMTGELFF.

The rearrangement uses TRBV7-9 and TRBJ2-7; 11 bases agree with TRBD2. Germline-derived CDR1 and CDR2 are SEHNR and FQNEAQ (reference sequence). V was clipped by 5 bases and J by 4 bases; unmatched bases: 10. The CDR3 loop spans 16 amino acids. The CDR3 region is CASSPRLAGNNYEQYF. In nucleotides, the CDR3 is TGTGCCAGCAGCCCCAGACTAGCGGGAAACAATTACGAGCAGTACTTC. The full variable domain, rest sourced from reference TRBV7-9 and TRBJ2-7, is DTGVSQNPRHKITKRGQNVTFRCDPISEHNRLYWYRQTLGQGPEFLTYFQNEAQLEKSRLLSDRFSAERPKGSFSTLEIQRTEQGDSAMYLCASSPRLAGNNYEQYFGPGTRLTVT.

The V and J genes are TRBV27 and TRBJ1-1, with D perhaps TRBD1 (6 bases). With 5 bases removed from V and 3 bases from J, the gap between germline ends came to 10 bases. The CDR3 contains 13 residues. In germline, CDR1 is MNHEY, CDR2 SMNVEV (reference sequence). CDR3 bases: TGTGCCAGCAGTCAGAACAGGGACACTGAAGCTTTCTTT. Translating it yields CASSQNRDTEAFF.

The J gene is TRBJ2-3, the V gene TRBV28; maybe TRBD1 (6 bases). V lost 0 bases and J 4 bases, leaving 11 bases between the germline ends. Germline CDR1 reads MDHEN; CDR2 reads SYDVKM. The CDR3 length is 15 residues. The CDR3 region is CASSLWEQGADTQYF. The CDR3 DNA is TGTGCCAGCAGTTTATGGGAACAGGGAGCAGATACGCAGTATTTT.

This clone appeared a few times. V usage is TRBV27 and J usage is TRBJ2-1; 9 bases fit TRBD2. The CDR3 totals 14 residues. The junction had 4 bases not matched to a gene; V was cut back by 5 bases and J by 5 bases. Germline values: CDR1 MNHEY, CDR2 SMNVEV (reference sequence). The CDR3 sequence is CASSTLAGHNEQFF. DNA for the CDR3: TGTGCCAGCAGTACCCTAGCGGGACACAATGAGCAGTTCTTC.

The CDR3 nucleotides are TGTGCCCCCGGGCTAGCGGGTTCATCAGATACGCAGTATTTT. Residues: CAPGLAGSSDTQYF. The V call is TRBV7-9, the J call TRBJ2-3; 8 bases agree with TRBD2. After removal of 11 bases from V and 4 bases from J, the junction contained 11 bases not matched to a gene. The CDR3 has 14 residues. Per the germline V gene, CDR1 is SEHNR and CDR2 is FQNEAQ (reference sequence).

The chain uses TRBV5-6 and TRBJ2-4, with 8 bases aligning to TRBD1. This CDR3 comprises 17 residues. CDR1 and CDR2 (germline): SGHDT, YYEEEE. Losses at the gene ends were 1 base for V and 0 bases for J; bases not matched to a gene: 6. CDR3 bases: TGTGCCAGCAGCTTGCTCCGGGACAGGCTAGCCAAAAACATTCAGTACTTC. Encoded protein: CASSLLRDRLAKNIQYF.

This sequence joins TRBV5-1 and TRBJ2-7; D might be TRBD1 (6 bases). V was pared by 3 bases and J by 6 bases, with 13 bases between. CDR3 length: 13 amino acids. CDR1 is SGHRS and CDR2 is YFSETQ in the germline V gene. The CDR3 region is CASSSDRRSEQYF. CDR3 coding DNA: TGCGCCAGCAGCTCTGACAGGCGGTCCGAGCAGTACTTC.

This chain uses TRBV4-1 with TRBJ1-4; D possibly corresponds to TRBD1 (5 bases). In germline, CDR1 is MGHRA, CDR2 YSYEKL. The CDR3 is 17 residues long. Trimming pared 2 bases from V and 4 bases from J, leaving 17 bases between. The CDR3 bases are TGCGCCAGCAGCCAACCCCGGGGAGGGGCAAGTAATGAAAAACTGTTTTTT. Its protein product is CASSQPRGGASNEKLFF.

The J gene is TRBJ2-3, the V gene TRBV11-1; 10 bases match TRBD2. Germline V gene sequence: CDR1 SGHAT, CDR2 FQDESV (reference sequence). This CDR3 is 15 amino acids long. The V gene end was trimmed by 1 base and the J gene end by 8 bases; junction bases not matched to a gene: 6. The CDR3 nucleotides read TGTGCCAGCAGCTTAGTGCCTAGCGGGAGAGGTACGCAGTATTTT. Its translation is CASSLVPSGRGTQYF.